This passage covers 23 T cell receptor beta chains from one sample sequenced in a study of T cells after yellow fever vaccination. MiXCR was run by TCRdb on the 5' RACE reads, yielding one entry per CDR3 protein. Of hundreds of thousands of distinct CDR3 sequences in the sample, approximately 13% were seen once. This specimen was PBMCs, taken on the day of the yellow fever booster vaccination. The receptors were gathered from a man in his thirties or forties who received the YFV17D yellow fever vaccine.

This clonotype was seen only a few times. The chain couples TRBV15 to TRBJ1-4, with 10 bases aligning to TRBD1. CDR3 length equals 15 residues. Trimming removed 4 bases from V and 3 bases from J; junction bases left unmatched: 2. Germline V lookup: CDR1 LNHNV, CDR2 YYDKDF (reference sequence). The CDR3 bases are TGTGCCACCAGCAACGACAGGGGGCCTAATGAAAAACTGTTTTTT. Translated, it gives CATSNDRGPNEKLFF.

V is TRBV18 and J is TRBJ2-5, with 11 bases identical to TRBD2. The germline CDR1 and CDR2 sequences are KGHSH and LQKENI. V lost 0 bases and J lost 2; bases outside the gene matches: 2. This CDR3 comprises 16 residues. The CDR3 DNA reads as TGTGCCAGCTCACCACCGGGACTAGCGGCTCAAGAGACCCAGTACTTC. It is translated as CASSPPGLAAQETQYF. Together with reference TRBV18 and TRBJ2-5, the CDR3 gives the full variable domain: NAGVMQNPRHLVRRRGQEARLRCSPMKGHSHVYWYRQLPEEGLKFMVYLQKENIIDESGMPKERFSAEFPKEGPSILRIQQVVRGDSAAYFCASSPPGLAAQETQYFGPGTRLLVL.

This clonotype was recorded a few times. CDR3 nucleotides: TGTGCCAGCAGTTACCCTCCTGGGGCTGAGCAGTTCTTC. Protein: CASSYPPGAEQFF. This chain links TRBV6-5 with TRBJ2-1; D perhaps matches TRBD1 (5 bases). V was shortened by 2 bases and J by 9 bases, with 11 bases between the two germline ends. Per germline, CDR1 MNHEY and CDR2 SVGAGI. The CDR3 consists of 13 residues.

In its sample, this clonotype was seen a few times. The CDR3 region is CASSEGPGSVDEETQYF. The CDR3 region has the DNA TGTGCCAGCAGCGAGGGACCCGGGAGCGTGGATGAAGAGACCCAGTACTTC. The gene calls are TRBV7-9 and TRBJ2-5; weak D call: TRBD2 (6 bases). The CDR3 runs 17 residues. Trimming left V 5 bases short and J 3 bases short, with 22 bases between. Germline V gene data show CDR1 as SEHNR and CDR2 as FQNEAQ (reference sequence).

The chain has TRBV19 and TRBJ2-2; no definite D call. V shed 5 bases and J shed 1 base, with 11 bases lying between them. CDR1 and CDR2 from the germline V gene are LNHDA and SQIVND (reference sequence). The CDR3 is 15 amino acids. The CDR3 spells CASSYPGKNTGELFF. The CDR3 nucleotides are TGTGCCAGTAGTTACCCCGGAAAGAACACCGGGGAGCTGTTTTTT.

J is TRBJ1-4 and V is TRBV20-1; D not certain. This CDR3 has 11 amino acids. The germline V and J ends were trimmed by 6 bases and 8 bases, with 10 bases remaining between them. The germline V gene has CDR1 DFQATT and CDR2 SNEGSKA (reference sequence). CDR3 DNA: TGCAGTGCAATACAAGCGGAAAAACTGTTTTTT. This gives the protein CSAIQAEKLFF.

This clonotype was picked up a small number of times. CDR3 sequence: CASTLMLTGTGSNEQFF. CDR3 nucleotide sequence: TGTGCCAGCACCCTTATGCTTACCGGGACAGGGAGCAATGAGCAGTTCTTC. The V call is TRBV6-2 or TRBV6-3, the J call TRBJ2-1, with 9 bases lining up with TRBD1. Germline CDR1 MNHEY, CDR2 SVGEGT. CDR3 size: 17 residues. V shed 7 bases and J 6 bases; nucleotides not matched to a gene: 16.

This clonotype was counted between two and nine times. V and J are TRBV5-8 and TRBJ1-5; D uncertain. V gave up 4 bases and J gave up 7 bases, with 9 bases separating them. The CDR3 spans 12 residues. Germline assignment: CDR1 SGHTS and CDR2 YDEGEE. The CDR3 spells CASSPGSQPQHF. CDR3 in DNA: TGTGCCAGCAGCCCGGGGAGCCAGCCCCAGCATTTT. The entire variable domain, with the rest obtained from reference TRBV5-8 and TRBJ1-5, is as follows: EAGVTQSPTHLIKTRGQQATLRCSPISGHTSVYWYQQALGLGLQFLLWYDEGEERNRGNFPPRFSGRQFPNYSSELNVNALELEDSALYLCASSPGSQPQHFGDGTRLSIL.

This clonotype has only one observation. This sequence joins TRBV5-1 and TRBJ2-1; no clear D gene. Germline V gene sequence: CDR1 SGHRS, CDR2 YFSETQ. The CDR3 is made up of 13 amino acids. Trimming shortened V by 0 bases and J by 9 bases, and 10 bases separated the two germline ends. The CDR3 DNA follows: TGCGCCAGCAGCTTGGTCTCGGGTTCTGAGCAGTTCTTC. Residues: CASSLVSGSEQFF.

The sample holds a few counts of this clonotype. The CDR3 DNA reads TGTGCCAGCAGCTTGGGGGGGGTGGCGTCGAGAGATACGCAGTATTTT. Its translation is CASSLGGVASRDTQYF. The chain couples TRBV5-4 to TRBJ2-3; TRBD2 is a possible D gene (6 bases). Trimming cost V 0 bases and J 5 bases, with 16 bases left between them. Germline V gene data show CDR1 as SGHNT and CDR2 as YYREEE (reference sequence). CDR3 length: 16 residues.

This clonotype came up a few times. The chain combines TRBV27 with TRBJ1-5; perhaps TRBD1 as D (5 bases). With 4 bases removed from V and 8 bases from J, the gap between germline ends came to 15 bases. The CDR3 runs to 14 residues. CDR1 is MNHEY and CDR2 is SMNVEV in the germline V gene (reference sequence). The chain's CDR3 is CASSSGGEREPQHF. The DNA for the CDR3 is TGTGCCAGCAGTTCCGGGGGGGAACGAGAGCCCCAGCATTTT.

This clonotype was detected only a few times. The chain links TRBV5-1 to TRBJ2-2, with 9 positions matching TRBD1. Germline values: CDR1 SGHRS, CDR2 YFSETQ. There are 19 residues in the CDR3. After removal of 1 base from V and 2 bases from J, the junction contained 12 bases not matched to a gene. CDR3 in DNA: TGCGCCAGCAGCTTGTCGGGACAGGGCCACCACAGAAACACCGGGGAGCTGTTTTTT. Its translation: CASSLSGQGHHRNTGELFF. Together with reference TRBV5-1 and TRBJ2-2, the CDR3 gives the full variable domain: KAGVTQTPRYLIKTRGQQVTLSCSPISGHRSVSWYQQTPGQGLQFLFEYFSETQRNKGNFPGRFSGRQFSNSRSEMNVSTLELGDSALYLCASSLSGQGHHRNTGELFFGEGSRLTVL.

This clonotype has ten or more counts. J is TRBJ2-3 and V is TRBV24-1, with D perhaps TRBD2 (5 bases). The CDR3 is made up of 19 amino acids. The ends were cut back, 3 bases at V and 7 bases at J, with 28 bases in the middle. Germline V CDR1 and CDR2: KGHDR, SFDVKD. The CDR3 region is CATSDTRTALRGVMNTQYF. Written as DNA, the CDR3 is TGTGCCACCAGTGATACGCGGACTGCGCTTCGGGGAGTGATGAATACGCAGTATTTT.

V gene TRBV2 combines with J gene TRBJ2-7, with a weak D call TRBD1 (5 bases). Germline CDR1 SNHLY, CDR2 FYNNEI. CDR3 length equals 14 residues. Trimming removed 0 bases from V and 5 bases from J, with 11 bases in between. The CDR3: CASSEAAGLDEQYF. The DNA for the CDR3 is TGTGCCAGCAGTGAAGCTGCAGGGCTGGACGAGCAGTACTTC.

This clonotype has ten or more counts. CDR3: CASSFEVHYGYTF. The CDR3 coding sequence is TGTGCCAGCAGCTTTGAGGTTCACTATGGCTACACCTTC. V gene TRBV7-2 combines with J gene TRBJ1-2; D ambiguous. Looked up from germline, CDR1 is SGHTA and CDR2 is FQGNSA. With 3 bases removed from V and 3 bases from J, the gap between germline ends came to 8 bases. This CDR3 region has 13 residues.

This clonotype was detected many times. The chain links TRBV28 to TRBJ2-7; D unclear. Germline CDR1 reads MDHEN; CDR2 reads SYDVKM. The CDR3 spans 13 residues. V lost 1 base and J lost 4, with 8 bases in between. The CDR3 loop reads CASSLLHPYEQYF. CDR3 DNA: TGTGCCAGCAGTTTATTACACCCTTACGAGCAGTACTTC.

Only a few counts were recorded for this clonotype. The chain combines TRBV9 with TRBJ2-7, with D perhaps matching TRBD2 (6 bases). V was shortened by 0 bases and J by 5 bases, with 15 bases between the two germline ends. Germline V gene lookup returns CDR1 SGDLS and CDR2 YYNGEE. The CDR3 spans 15 residues. CDR3 sequence reads: CASSVVGGYKDEQYF. The CDR3 region has the DNA TGTGCCAGCAGCGTAGTAGGAGGGTATAAAGACGAGCAGTACTTC.

The genes are TRBV25-1 and TRBJ2-1; perhaps TRBD1 as D (6 bases). CDR3 length equals 16 residues. CDR1 and CDR2 from the germline V gene are MGHDK and SYGVNS. The V gene lost 4 bases and the J gene lost 3 bases, with 16 bases spanning the gap. DNA of the CDR3: TGTGCCAGCAGTGGGCCCGGGACACGACACTACAATGAGCAGTTCTTC. This gives the protein CASSGPGTRHYNEQFF.

V usage is TRBV29-1 and J usage is TRBJ2-1, with a tentative D call TRBD1 (5 bases). Trimming left V 5 bases short and J 6 bases short, with 20 bases between. This CDR3 is built from 15 residues. Per germline, CDR1 SQVTM and CDR2 ANQGSEA. The CDR3: CSVQGRSDIFNEQFF. The CDR3 DNA follows: TGCAGCGTTCAGGGTCGGTCGGACATCTTCAATGAGCAGTTCTTC.

This clonotype was seen more than once but under ten times. The chain is built from TRBV5-8 and TRBJ2-7; D is perhaps TRBD1 or TRBD2 (6 bases each). CDR1 and CDR2 (germline): SGHTS, YDEGEE. This CDR3 has 17 amino acids. V lost 0 bases, J lost 2 bases, and 18 bases lay in between. In DNA, the CDR3 is TGTGCCAGCAGCTTGGTGTATGGGGGGACACGAACCTACGAGCAGTACTTC. Its translation is CASSLVYGGTRTYEQYF.

In this sample, this clonotype turned up a few times. The CDR3 loop reads CASSTRVDRWGNIQYF. As DNA, the CDR3 is TGTGCCAGCTCTACCCGGGTGGACCGGTGGGGAAACATTCAGTACTTC. The J gene is TRBJ2-4, the V gene TRBV18, with D hard to call. Per germline, CDR1 KGHSH and CDR2 LQKENI. The CDR3 loop spans 16 amino acids. Trimming pared 6 bases from V and 6 bases from J, leaving 21 bases between.

The chain couples TRBV27 to TRBJ2-5; no firm D call. This CDR3 contains 16 residues. From germline, CDR1 is MNHEY and CDR2 SMNVEV (reference sequence). The V and J ends lost 6 bases and 4 bases respectively, with 21 bases between them. CDR3 in DNA: TGTGCCAGCAGAGCGACTTCGGACGGGTTTGGAGAGACCCAGTACTTC. It is translated as CASRATSDGFGETQYF.

The chain joins TRBV12-3 or TRBV12-4 to TRBJ2-7; TRBD2 aligns across 15 bases. The length of the CDR3 is 15 residues. V dropped 5 bases and J dropped 7; count of bases not matched to a gene: 6. The CDR3 DNA reads TGTGCCAGCAGTGCAGGGACTAGCGGGAGGTGGGAGCAGTACTTC. Translated: CASSAGTSGRWEQYF.